Below are 27 T cell receptor beta chains sequenced from a single sample in a study of blood T cell repertoires in COVID-19 (dated by TCRdb to 2018 to 2021). Libraries came from the immunoSEQ multiplex PCR assay. TCRdb's version of the immuneACCESS table is confined to in-frame rearrangements and falls short of the full clone set. An unresolved V gene accounts for under half of the shortfall where checked; the remainder is of unknown origin. This sample comprises 250,000 or so clones, about 90% of them detected only once. The biggest ten clones account for more than 1% of the sample. Sequenced: PBMCs or T cells enriched from blood (not recorded which). The receptor source for this set is a human donor in a cohort exposed to, infected with or recovered from COVID-19 (not recorded which). The donor label of this sample is uncertain.

The gene calls are TRBV5-1 and TRBJ2-3; 8 bases agree with TRBD2. The germline V gene has CDR1 SGHRS and CDR2 YFSETQ. This CDR3 is built from 16 residues. V shed 3 bases and J 2 bases; nucleotides not matched to a gene: 8. CDR3 amino acids: CASSSGAGANTDTQYF. As DNA, the CDR3 is TGCGCCAGCAGCTCCGGAGCGGGGGCCAACACAGATACGCAGTATTTT.

The chain combines TRBV5-8 with TRBJ1-5; a weak D match, TRBD1 (5 bases). The V end lost 6 bases, the J end lost 6 bases, and 10 bases lay between the germline ends. Germline assignment: CDR1 SGHTS and CDR2 YDEGEE. The CDR3 spans 12 residues. DNA of the CDR3: TGTGCCAGCACCTCGGGGGGTCAGCCCCAGCATTTT. This gives the protein CASTSGGQPQHF.

CDR3 DNA sequence: TGCGCCAGCAGGACGGGACAGGGAGGAACTGAAGCTTTCTTT. It yields the protein CASRTGQGGTEAFF. The chain employs TRBV5-1 and TRBJ1-1, with TRBD1 matching over 9 bases. Germline V lookup: CDR1 SGHRS, CDR2 YFSETQ. The CDR3 spans 14 residues. The trim removed 5 bases at V and 5 bases at J, leaving 7 bases unmatched.

This clone appeared a few times. The chain links TRBV27 to TRBJ2-5, with D possibly TRBD2 on 5 matching bases. Germline loops: CDR1 MNHEY, CDR2 SMNVEV (reference sequence). The CDR3 has 14 residues. V was trimmed by 8 bases and J by 0 bases, leaving 13 bases between them. CDR3 amino acids: CASQKSGYQETQYF. CDR3 nucleotides: TGTGCCAGCCAGAAGAGCGGATACCAAGAGACCCAGTACTTC.

The genes are TRBV30 and TRBJ1-1; a weak D match, TRBD1 (5 bases). The V gene lost 0 bases and the J gene lost 7 bases, with 9 bases spanning the gap. CDR1 GTSNPN and CDR2 SVGIG come from the germline V gene (reference sequence). The CDR3 contains 12 residues. The CDR3 DNA follows: TGTGCCTGGAGTGTGCAAGGGGATGAAGCTTTCTTT. Translating it yields CAWSVQGDEAFF. The full variable domain, with the rest looked up from reference TRBV30 and TRBJ1-1, is SQTIHQWPATLVQPVGSPLSLECTVEGTSNPNLYWYRQAAGRGLQLLFYSVGIGQISSEVPQNLSASRPQDRQFILSSKKLLLSDSGFYLCAWSVQGDEAFFGQGTRLTVV.

The chain links TRBV4-2 to TRBJ1-1; D remains unclear. Germline V gene sequence: CDR1 LGHNA, CDR2 YNFKEQ. CDR3 length: 13 amino acids. V lost 1 base and J lost 10, with 13 bases in between. This CDR3 is CASSQGVSEGAFF. CDR3 DNA sequence: TGTGCCAGCAGCCAAGGAGTCTCGGAGGGAGCTTTCTTT.

J is TRBJ2-5 and V is TRBV5-5; 8 bases fit TRBD1. CDR3 length: 16 residues. Trimming removed 2 bases from V and 5 bases from J; junction bases left unmatched: 11. Per the germline V gene, CDR1 is SGHKS and CDR2 is YYEKEE (reference sequence). In DNA, the CDR3 is TGTGCCAGCAGCTTTGACAGGGGCGAGTTAGGGGAGACCCAGTACTTC. Translated, it gives CASSFDRGELGETQYF.

V and J are TRBV7-3 and TRBJ1-2; 10 bases line up with TRBD1. The CDR3 extends over 13 amino acids. Germline values: CDR1 SGHTA, CDR2 FQGTGA. The J segment lost 7 bases and the V segment lost 6 bases, leaving 5 bases of the junction unmatched. The CDR3 DNA is TGTGCCAGCAGTTCCGGACAGGGGGTTGGCTACACCTTC. Translated: CASSSGQGVGYTF.

V usage is TRBV6-5 and J usage is TRBJ1-1; 8 bases line up with TRBD1. Germline V gene sequence: CDR1 MNHEY, CDR2 SVGAGI. The CDR3 runs 13 residues. With 4 bases clipped from V and 4 bases from J, the junction kept 2 bases outside the gene matches. The DNA for the CDR3 is TGTGCCAGCAGTTTAGACAGGGGCACTGAAGCTTTCTTT. It yields the protein CASSLDRGTEAFF.

The CDR3 DNA sequence: TGTGCCAGCAGCGATCGACAGAGTGAAGCTTTCTTT. Translation: CASSDRQSEAFF. The V call is TRBV9, the J call TRBJ1-1; possibly TRBD1 for D (5 bases). Germline CDR1 SGDLS, CDR2 YYNGEE. The CDR3 is 12 amino acids. Trimming left V 3 bases short and J 7 bases short, with 10 bases between.

This chain links TRBV19 with TRBJ1-6, with D possibly matching TRBD1 (5 bases). This CDR3 region has 14 residues. Trimming removed 3 bases at V and 9 bases at J, with 12 bases between. The germline gives CDR1 LNHDA, CDR2 SQIVND (reference sequence). DNA of the CDR3: TGTGCCAGTAGTATCCAGGGATCCAGTTCACCCCTCCACTTT. Protein sequence: CASSIQGSSSPLHF.

The chain employs TRBV7-3 and TRBJ2-3, with D perhaps TRBD1 (6 bases). Germline V gene lookup returns CDR1 SGHTA and CDR2 FQGTGA. V was pared by 5 bases and J by 6 bases, with 27 bases between. The CDR3 consists of 18 residues. CDR3 in amino acids: CASSQHTWTRGGSDTQYF. The CDR3 region has the DNA TGTGCCAGCAGCCAACATACTTGGACTCGAGGGGGTTCTGATACGCAGTATTTT.

This sequence joins TRBV30 and TRBJ1-2, with 7 bases identical to TRBD1. Germline V CDR1 and CDR2: GTSNPN, SVGIG (reference sequence). The V gene end was trimmed by 3 bases and the J gene end by 0 bases; junction bases not matched to a gene: 4. The CDR3 covers 14 residues. The CDR3 coding sequence is TGTGCCTGGAGCCAACAGGGGTCTAACTATGGCTACACCTTC. Translation gives CAWSQQGSNYGYTF.

V is TRBV19 and J is TRBJ1-1, with D uncertain. The germline V gene has CDR1 LNHDA and CDR2 SQIVND (reference sequence). Trimming cost V 2 bases and J 0 bases, with 4 bases left between them. The CDR3 totals 13 residues. The CDR3: CASSIHVNTEAFF. In DNA form, the CDR3 reads TGTGCCAGTAGTATACATGTGAACACTGAAGCTTTCTTT.

V gene TRBV10-3 combines with J gene TRBJ1-1; D perhaps matches TRBD1 (6 bases). The CDR3 extends over 12 amino acids. Germline CDR1 ENHRY, CDR2 SYGVKD. V lost 6 bases and J 5 bases, leaving 10 bases between the germline ends. In DNA form, the CDR3 reads TGTGCCATCAGGAGCACAGGGACTGAAGCTTTCTTT. This encodes CAIRSTGTEAFF.

V gene TRBV7-9 combines with J gene TRBJ1-5; TRBD1 is a possible D gene (5 bases). Trimming pared 1 base from V and 7 bases from J, leaving 17 bases between. The CDR3 covers 16 residues. The germline gives CDR1 SEHNR, CDR2 FQNEAQ (reference sequence). The CDR3 loop is CASSLGGSGKGQPQHF. CDR3 sequence (DNA): TGTGCCAGCAGCTTAGGAGGCTCAGGGAAGGGGCAGCCCCAGCATTTT.

The V call is TRBV18, the J call TRBJ1-1; unclear D gene. The CDR3 covers 13 residues. Germline loops: CDR1 KGHSH, CDR2 LQKENI. With 3 bases removed from V and 7 bases from J, the gap between germline ends came to 12 bases. The CDR3 sequence: CASSPLGGDEAFF. The CDR3 DNA follows: TGTGCCAGCTCACCTTTGGGCGGGGATGAAGCTTTCTTT.

V usage is TRBV14 and J usage is TRBJ1-5; D might be TRBD1 (5 bases). V lost 3 bases and J lost 4, with 13 bases in between. CDR3 length: 15 residues. Germline loops: CDR1 SGHDN, CDR2 FVKESK. CDR3 protein: CASSHPARVNQPQHF. CDR3 nucleotide sequence: TGTGCCAGCAGCCATCCTGCCAGGGTTAATCAGCCCCAGCATTTT.

This sequence joins TRBV2 and TRBJ2-3, with 9 bases identical to TRBD2. Germline lookup yields CDR1 SNHLY and CDR2 FYNNEI. The CDR3 has 16 amino acids. The ends lost 3 bases at V and 2 bases at J; junction bases unmatched: 6. Here the CDR3 reads CASSDGRGGVTDTQYF. The DNA for the CDR3 is TGTGCCAGCAGTGATGGGCGGGGGGGCGTCACAGATACGCAGTATTTT.

Note on this clone: Additional DNA sequences in this sample encode the identical CDR3. The chain links TRBV19 to TRBJ1-5, with 8 bases matching TRBD1. The V gene's germline CDR1 is LNHDA and CDR2 SQIVND (reference sequence). There are 15 residues in the CDR3. V lost 3 bases to trimming and J lost 3 bases; unmatched junction nucleotides: 4. The CDR3 spells CASSIGQGNNQPQHF. In nucleotides, the CDR3 is TGTGCCAGTAGTATCGGACAGGGAAACAATCAGCCCCAGCATTTT.

J is TRBJ2-7 and V is TRBV10-3; TRBD1 might be the D (5 bases). The CDR3 extends over 15 amino acids. CDR1 and CDR2 (germline): ENHRY, SYGVKD. V was shortened by 3 bases and J by 2 bases, with 14 bases between the two germline ends. CDR3 protein: CAISDVQGAPYEQYF. CDR3 bases: TGTGCCATCAGTGATGTCCAGGGTGCCCCCTACGAGCAGTACTTC.

This chain connects TRBV19 to TRBJ1-2; 7 nucleotides line up with TRBD1. CDR3 length equals 15 residues. Germline V gene sequence: CDR1 LNHDA, CDR2 SQIVND (reference sequence). Trimming removed 5 bases from V and 5 bases from J; junction bases left unmatched: 11. CDR3 loop: CASSLSGTALYGYTF. The CDR3, as DNA: TGTGCCAGTAGTTTATCCGGGACAGCTCTATATGGCTACACCTTC.

The chain joins TRBV7-3 to TRBJ1-6; no firm D call. This CDR3 has 13 amino acids. Trimming removed 2 bases from V and 8 bases from J, with 7 bases in between. Germline CDR1 and CDR2: SGHTA and FQGTGA. CDR3 loop: CASSLSQDSPLHF. The CDR3 nucleotides are TGTGCCAGCAGCTTATCTCAGGATTCACCCCTCCACTTT. Filled out from reference TRBV7-3 and TRBJ1-6, the complete variable domain reads GAGVSQTPSNKVTEKGKYVELRCDPISGHTALYWYRQSLGQGPEFLIYFQGTGAADDSGLPNDRFFAVRPEGSVSTLKIQRTERGDSAVYLCASSLSQDSPLHFGNGTRLTVT.

The chain uses TRBV6-5 and TRBJ1-1, with 7 bases aligning to TRBD1. Germline-derived CDR1 and CDR2 are MNHEY and SVGAGI. The CDR3 covers 14 residues. V dropped 8 bases and J dropped 6; count of bases not matched to a gene: 12. Here the CDR3 DNA reads TGTGCCAGCGCCAAATCTACAGGGGAGGCTGAAGCTTTCTTT. This translates into CASAKSTGEAEAFF.

The rearrangement uses TRBV14 and TRBJ1-4; no definite D call. Germline-derived CDR1 and CDR2 are SGHDN and FVKESK. Trimming stripped 4 bases from V and 0 bases from J, with 3 bases between. The CDR3 spans 13 residues. In DNA form, the CDR3 reads TGTGCCAGCAGCCGCGCAACTAATGAAAAACTGTTTTTT. Translation gives CASSRATNEKLFF.

The chain uses TRBV6-6 and TRBJ2-7; TRBD1 aligns across 8 bases. The CDR3 is 13 amino acids. Unmatched junction bases numbered 3, after V lost 6 bases and J lost 2 bases. Germline V gene lookup returns CDR1 MNHNY and CDR2 SVGAGI (reference sequence). The CDR3 region is CASRWTGPYEQYF. CDR3 DNA: TGTGCCAGCAGATGGACAGGGCCCTACGAGCAGTACTTC.

This rearrangement joins TRBV7-9 to TRBJ1-3; perhaps TRBD1 as D (6 bases). V shed 5 bases and J shed 0 bases, with 8 bases lying between them. This CDR3 has 14 residues. Germline CDR1 and CDR2: SEHNR and FQNEAQ (reference sequence). CDR3 coding DNA: TGTGCCAGCAGCGTGGACAGCTCTGGAAACACCATATATTTT. Protein sequence: CASSVDSSGNTIYF.